Given below is one T cell receptor (beta chain) in context. Its antigen remains unidentified. The data were obtained in a study of T cell responses to AZD1222 COVID-19 vaccine. Study-level results: It was only a handful of AZD1222 recipients who were seropositive at baseline. Females outnumbered males among donors, who were mostly white British; clonal diversity was possibly underestimated. None of the repertoires were sampled until the peak T cell response had passed.

TCRdb keeps only in-frame clones here, not all; method: immunoSEQ multiplex PCR. The sample has 120,000 or so clones, 80% to 90% seen once. V lost 7 bases to trimming and J lost 3 bases, with 10 bases between them. CDR3 length: 13 amino acids. The TCR originated in an adult in good health. Here the sequenced sample was peripheral blood, taken on day 0 of AZD1222 vaccination. This sequence joins TRBV12-3 or TRBV12-4 and TRBJ2-4, with D perhaps TRBD1 (5 bases). DNA of the CDR3: TGTGCCAGCACCCAGGGCGGCAAAAACATTCAGTACTTC. As protein: CASTQGGKNIQYF.